This T cell receptor (beta chain) derives from a study of shared clonotypes between healthy human individuals. This table comes from immunoSEQ multiplex PCR, and its TCRdb copy is limited to in-frame clones, with some not included. The sample has roughly 640,000 clones, less than 85% seen once. The CDR3 has 13 amino acids. The V and J ends lost 0 bases and 6 bases respectively, with 9 bases between them. The germline V gene encodes CDR1 MGHRA and CDR2 YSYEKL. V usage is TRBV4-1 and J usage is TRBJ2-7; D ambiguous. Sequencing was performed on memory CD4+ T cells sorted from blood. Documented subset: CD45RA-negative fraction. The origin of this receptor is a woman aged 25 to 39 in good health. The CDR3 nucleotides are TGCGCCAGCAGCCAAGATGGGTTGGGCGAGCAGTACTTC. Residues: CASSQDGLGEQYF.